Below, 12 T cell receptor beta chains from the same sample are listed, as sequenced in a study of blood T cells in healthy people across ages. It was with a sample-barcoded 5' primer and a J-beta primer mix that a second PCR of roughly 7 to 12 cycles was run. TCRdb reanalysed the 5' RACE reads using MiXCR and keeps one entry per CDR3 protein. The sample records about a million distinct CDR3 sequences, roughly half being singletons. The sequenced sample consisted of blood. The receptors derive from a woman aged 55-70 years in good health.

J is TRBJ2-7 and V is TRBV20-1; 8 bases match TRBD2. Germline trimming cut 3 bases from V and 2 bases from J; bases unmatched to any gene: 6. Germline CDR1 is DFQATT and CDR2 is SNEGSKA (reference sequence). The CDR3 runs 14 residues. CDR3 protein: CSASTSGYTYEQYF. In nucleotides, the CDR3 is TGCAGTGCTAGTACTAGCGGATATACCTACGAGCAGTACTTC.

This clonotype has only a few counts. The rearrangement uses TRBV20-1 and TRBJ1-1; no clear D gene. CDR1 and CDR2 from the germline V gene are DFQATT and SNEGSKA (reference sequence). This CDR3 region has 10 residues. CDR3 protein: CSATNTEAFF. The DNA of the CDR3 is TGCAGCGCCACGAACACTGAAGCTTTCTTT.

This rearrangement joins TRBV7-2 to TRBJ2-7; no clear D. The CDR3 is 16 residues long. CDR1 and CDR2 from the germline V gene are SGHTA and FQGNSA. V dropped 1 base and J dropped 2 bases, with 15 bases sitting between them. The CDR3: CASSLVSGQDTYEQYF. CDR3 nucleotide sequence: TGTGCCAGCAGCTTAGTGTCCGGCCAGGATACCTACGAGCAGTACTTC.

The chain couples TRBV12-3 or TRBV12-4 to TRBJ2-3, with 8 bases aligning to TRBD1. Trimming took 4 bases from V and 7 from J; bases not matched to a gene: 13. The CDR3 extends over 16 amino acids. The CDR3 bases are TGTGCCAGCAGTTACCCCTCGGGACAGGTCCGCAATACGCAGTATTTT. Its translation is CASSYPSGQVRNTQYF.

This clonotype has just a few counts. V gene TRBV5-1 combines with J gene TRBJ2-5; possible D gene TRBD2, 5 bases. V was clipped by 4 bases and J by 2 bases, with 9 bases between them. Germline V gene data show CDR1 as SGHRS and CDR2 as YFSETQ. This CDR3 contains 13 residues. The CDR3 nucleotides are TGCGCCAGCAGCCTTAGCGCGCAAGAGACCCAGTACTTC. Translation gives CASSLSAQETQYF.

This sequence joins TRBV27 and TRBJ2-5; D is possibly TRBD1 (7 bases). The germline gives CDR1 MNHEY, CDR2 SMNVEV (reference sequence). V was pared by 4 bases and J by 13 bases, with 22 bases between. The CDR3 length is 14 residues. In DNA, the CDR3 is TGTGCCAGCAGTTATCCCGGACAGGCCGGGGGCTTGTACTTC. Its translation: CASSYPGQAGGLYF.

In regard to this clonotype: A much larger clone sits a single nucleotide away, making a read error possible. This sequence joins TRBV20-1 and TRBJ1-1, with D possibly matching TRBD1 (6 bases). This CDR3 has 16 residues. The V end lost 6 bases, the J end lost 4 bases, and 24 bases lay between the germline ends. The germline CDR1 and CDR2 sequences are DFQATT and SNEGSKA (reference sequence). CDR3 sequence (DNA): TGCAGTGCGGACAGAGGTGGGAGCGCCATGAGCACTGAAGCTTTCTTT. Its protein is CSADRGGSAMSTEAFF.

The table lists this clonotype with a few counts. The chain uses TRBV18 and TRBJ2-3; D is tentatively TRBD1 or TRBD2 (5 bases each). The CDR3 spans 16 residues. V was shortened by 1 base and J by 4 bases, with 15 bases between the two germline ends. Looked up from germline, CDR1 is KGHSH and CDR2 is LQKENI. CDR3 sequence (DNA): TGTGCCAGCTCACCACGGCGGCAGGGAGTCGCAGATACGCAGTATTTT. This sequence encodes CASSPRRQGVADTQYF.

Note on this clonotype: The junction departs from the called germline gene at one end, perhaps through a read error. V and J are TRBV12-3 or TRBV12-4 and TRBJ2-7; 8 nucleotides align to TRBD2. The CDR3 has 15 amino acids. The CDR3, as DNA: TGTGCCGGCAGTTTAGCGGGACTCAAGTTCTACGAGCAGTACTTC. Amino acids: CAGSLAGLKFYEQYF.

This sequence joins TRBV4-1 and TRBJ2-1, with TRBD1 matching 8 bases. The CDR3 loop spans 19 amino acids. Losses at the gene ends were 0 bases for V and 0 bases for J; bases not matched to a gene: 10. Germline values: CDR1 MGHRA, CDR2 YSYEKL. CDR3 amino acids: CASSQDGTGPWSSYNEQFF. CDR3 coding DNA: TGCGCCAGCAGCCAAGATGGGACAGGTCCTTGGAGCTCCTACAATGAGCAGTTCTTC.

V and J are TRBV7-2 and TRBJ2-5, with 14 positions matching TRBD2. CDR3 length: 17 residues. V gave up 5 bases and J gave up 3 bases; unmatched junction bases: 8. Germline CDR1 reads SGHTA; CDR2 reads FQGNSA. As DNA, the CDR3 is TGTGCCAGCAGCCAAATGGGACTAGCGGGAGAAAAAGAGACCCAGTACTTC. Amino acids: CASSQMGLAGEKETQYF.

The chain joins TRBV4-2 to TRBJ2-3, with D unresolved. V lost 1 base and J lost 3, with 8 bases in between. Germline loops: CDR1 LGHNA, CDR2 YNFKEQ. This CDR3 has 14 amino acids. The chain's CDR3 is CASSQVGQTDTQYF. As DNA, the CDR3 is TGTGCCAGCAGCCAAGTTGGTCAAACAGATACGCAGTATTTT.